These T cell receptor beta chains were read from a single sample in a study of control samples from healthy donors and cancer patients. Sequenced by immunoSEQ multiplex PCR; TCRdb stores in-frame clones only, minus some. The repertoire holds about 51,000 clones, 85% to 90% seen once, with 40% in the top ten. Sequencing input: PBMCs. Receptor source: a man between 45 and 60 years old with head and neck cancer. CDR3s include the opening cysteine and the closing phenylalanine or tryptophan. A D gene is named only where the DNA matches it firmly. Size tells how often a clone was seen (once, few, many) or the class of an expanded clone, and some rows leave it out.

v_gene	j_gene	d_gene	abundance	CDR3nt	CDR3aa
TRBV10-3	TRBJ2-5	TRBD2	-	TGTGCCATCAGTGAGCACGACCCACTAGCGGGGATCCAAGAGACCCAGTACTTC	CAISEHDPLAGIQETQYF
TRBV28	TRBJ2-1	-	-	TGTGCCAGCAGTTTAAATGGCCTGGGGGGCAATGAGCAGTTCTTC	CASSLNGLGGNEQFF
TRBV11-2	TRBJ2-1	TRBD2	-	TGTGCCAGCAGCTCCGGGGGAGCGGGGGTAAATTCCTACAATGAGCAGTTCTTC	CASSSGGAGVNSYNEQFF
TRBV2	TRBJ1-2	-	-	TGTGCCAGCAGTGAAACGGCGCAGAACTATGGCTACACCTTC	CASSETAQNYGYTF
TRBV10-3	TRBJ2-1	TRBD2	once	TGTGCCATCGGGACTAGCGGCTACAATGAGCAGTTCTTC	CAIGTSGYNEQFF
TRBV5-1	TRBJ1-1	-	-	TGCGCCAGCGGTAATACAGGGAGCACTGAAGCTTTCTTT	CASGNTGSTEAFF
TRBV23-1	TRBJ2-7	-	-	TGCGCCAGCACCCCCCCGGGCCCAACATGCTACGAGCAGTACTTC	CASTPPGPTCYEQYF
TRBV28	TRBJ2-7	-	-	TGTGCCAGCAGCCGTCGACCCACCCCTGGGCAGTACTTC	CASSRRPTPGQYF
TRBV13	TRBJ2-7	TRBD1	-	TGTGCCAGCAGCTCGCAGGACAGGACGCTTACCTACGAGCAGTACTTC	CASSSQDRTLTYEQYF
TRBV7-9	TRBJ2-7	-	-	TGTGCCAGCAGCCCATCAGGGACGGGCTACGAGCAGTACTTC	CASSPSGTGYEQYF
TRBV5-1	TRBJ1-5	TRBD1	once	TGCGCCAGCAGCCCATGGACAGGGGATCAGCCCCAGCATTTT	CASSPWTGDQPQHF
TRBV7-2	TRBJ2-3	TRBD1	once	TGTGCCAGCAGCCAAAAGGACAGGGGAGGAACAGATACGCAGTATTTT	CASSQKDRGGTDTQYF
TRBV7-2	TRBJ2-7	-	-	TGTGCCAGCAGCTCCGCTACGTACTCCTACGAGCAGTACTTC	CASSSATYSYEQYF
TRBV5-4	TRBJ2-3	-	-	TGTGCCAGCAGCCAGGCGGGACAAACAGATACGCAGTATTTT	CASSQAGQTDTQYF
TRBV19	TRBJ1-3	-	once	TGTGCCAGTAGTCCACGGGGGCGGGATTCTGCCGGAAACACCATATATTTT	CASSPRGRDSAGNTIYF
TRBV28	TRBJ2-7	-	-	TGTGCCAGCAGTTTATACGCCGGGACGGGGAGATACGAGCAGTACTTC	CASSLYAGTGRYEQYF